Sequencing of this TCR beta chain was carried out in a study of CD8+ T cells in alopecia areata. Study context: The drug, oral tofacitinib, was given to treated patients at 5 to 10 mg twice daily. The duration of tofacitinib was 6 to 18 months, with 6 months off drug afterward.

Regarding this clone: Its antigen is not known.

Findings of the study overall: Affected scalp, especially in alopecia totalis/universalis, had a higher clonality than normal scalp did.

CDR3 length: 14 residues. The germline V gene has CDR1 GTSNPN and CDR2 SVGIG (reference sequence). The V segment lost 4 bases and the J segment 3 bases; nucleotides outside the gene matches: 5. Researchers took lesional scalp punch biopsies and peripheral blood from people who were alopecia areata patients. Extracted RNA was reverse transcribed into cDNA, the sequencing template. Libraries were prepared by immunoSEQ multiplex PCR; TCRdb keeps only in-frame clonotypes and omits some of them. The sample holds 140,000 or so clones, around 51% seen once. The TCR sequence derives from a human donor with alopecia areata. This sample comprised CD4+ T cells sorted from blood, obtained at week 0. The rearrangement joins TRBV30 to TRBJ2-3, with TRBD2 matching 9 bases. In DNA, the CDR3 is TGTGCCTGGACCCGCGGGAGGGAGACAGATACGCAGTATTTT. It specifies CAWTRGRETDTQYF.